This T cell receptor beta chain was profiled in a study of T cells after yellow fever vaccination. The CDR3 contains 16 residues. V gave up 3 bases and J gave up 10 bases; unmatched junction bases: 16. Germline lookup yields CDR1 SGHRS and CDR2 YFSETQ. This clonotype was picked up many times. TCRdb ran MiXCR on the 5' RACE reads and lists one entry per CDR3 protein. The sample yields roughly 160,000 distinct CDR3 sequences, 6% to 7.5% seen once. The V call is TRBV5-1, the J call TRBJ2-3, with 8 bases matching TRBD1. The receptor was isolated from a man aged 18-30 years who received the YFV17D yellow fever vaccine. The specimen comprised CD4+ T cells sorted from PBMCs, sampled about 5 days after the first yellow fever vaccination. The CDR3 loop reads CASSWGRTGPAFSQYF. The CDR3, as DNA: TGCGCCAGCAGCTGGGGGAGGACAGGGCCCGCCTTTTCGCAGTATTTT.